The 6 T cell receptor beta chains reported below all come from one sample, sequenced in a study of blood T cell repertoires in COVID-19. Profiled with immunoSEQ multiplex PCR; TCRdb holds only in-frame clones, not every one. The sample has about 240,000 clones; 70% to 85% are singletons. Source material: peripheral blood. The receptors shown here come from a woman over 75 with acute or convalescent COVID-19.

The CDR3 is CATSRGATQETQYF. CDR3 DNA: TGTGCCACCAGCAGGGGGGCAACCCAAGAGACCCAGTACTTC. The chain is built from TRBV15 and TRBJ2-5; weak D call: TRBD1 (6 bases). V dropped 3 bases and J dropped 1 base, with 9 bases sitting between them. The CDR3 sequence is 14 residues long. The germline CDR1 and CDR2 sequences are LNHNV and YYDKDF (reference sequence).

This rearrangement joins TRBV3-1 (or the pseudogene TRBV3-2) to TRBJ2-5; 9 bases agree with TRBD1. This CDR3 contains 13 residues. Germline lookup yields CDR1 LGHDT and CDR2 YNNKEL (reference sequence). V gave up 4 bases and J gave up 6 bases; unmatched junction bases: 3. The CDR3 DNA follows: TGTGCCAGCAGCCCGGGACAGGGAAAGACCCAGTACTTC. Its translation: CASSPGQGKTQYF.

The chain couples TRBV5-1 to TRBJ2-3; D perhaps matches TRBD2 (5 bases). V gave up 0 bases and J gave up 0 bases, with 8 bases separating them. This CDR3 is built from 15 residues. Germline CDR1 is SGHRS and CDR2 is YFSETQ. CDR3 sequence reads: CASSLVGLSTDTQYF. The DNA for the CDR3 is TGCGCCAGCAGCTTGGTAGGACTGAGCACAGATACGCAGTATTTT.

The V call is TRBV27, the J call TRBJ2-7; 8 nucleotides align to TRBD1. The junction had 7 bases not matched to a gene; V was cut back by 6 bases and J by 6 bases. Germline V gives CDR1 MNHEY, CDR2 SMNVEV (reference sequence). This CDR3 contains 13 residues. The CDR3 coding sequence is TGTGCCAGCAGCGCCTACACAGGGGGCGAGCAGTACTTC. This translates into CASSAYTGGEQYF.

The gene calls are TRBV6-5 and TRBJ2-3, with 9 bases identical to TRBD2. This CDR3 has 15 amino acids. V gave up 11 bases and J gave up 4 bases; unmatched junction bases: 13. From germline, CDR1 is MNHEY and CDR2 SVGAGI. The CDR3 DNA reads TGTGCCGGGGGCGGGGGGGCCGCCTGGGCAGATACGCAGTATTTT. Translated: CAGGGGAAWADTQYF.

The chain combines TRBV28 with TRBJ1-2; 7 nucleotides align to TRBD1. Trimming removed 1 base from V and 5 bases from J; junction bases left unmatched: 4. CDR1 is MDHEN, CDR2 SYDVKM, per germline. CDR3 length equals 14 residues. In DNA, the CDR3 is TGTGCCAGCAGTTTATCCGGGACAGCTTATGGCTACACCTTC. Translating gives CASSLSGTAYGYTF.